The rows below give T cell receptor beta chains drawn from one sample of a study of CD8 T cells in Susac syndrome. TCRdb reanalysed the immunoSEQ multiplex PCR reads using MiXCR and keeps one entry per CDR3 protein. The table has around 190,000 distinct CDR3 sequences, roughly 92% seen once. The sequenced sample consisted of CD4+ T cells from PBMCs. The receptor set was obtained from a human donor in good health. The CDR3 runs from the conserved cysteine through the conserved F or W. Each record gives: V gene, clone size, J gene, D gene, CDR3 protein, CDR3 DNA. A D gene is named only where the DNA matches it firmly. Only part of the rows carry a size: once, few, many, or a class if the clone is expanded.

>TRBV7-2|-|TRBJ1-4|-
CASSLARSNEKLFF
TGTGCCAGCAGCTTAGCACGCTCTAATGAAAAACTGTTTTTT
>TRBV7-3|-|TRBJ1-4|-
CASSLSGGALEKLFF
TGTGCCAGCAGCTTAAGTGGGGGCGCATTGGAAAAACTGTTTTTT
>TRBV29-1|-|TRBJ1-1|TRBD1
CSAYGTGTNTEAFF
TGCAGCGCCTACGGGACAGGGACGAACACTGAAGCTTTCTTT
>TRBV12-3/TRBV12-4|-|TRBJ2-3|TRBD2
CASSSGRASGGSDTQYF
TGTGCCAGCAGTTCCGGCCGGGCTAGCGGGGGCTCAGATACGCAGTATTTT
>TRBV5-4|once|TRBJ1-5|-
CASSLDPGQPQHF
TGTGCCAGCAGTCTGGACCCGGGTCAGCCCCAGCATTTT
>TRBV9|-|TRBJ2-5|-
CASSLEQGLGTQYF
TGTGCCAGCAGCCTCGAACAGGGCCTGGGGACCCAGTACTTC
>TRBV21-1|-|TRBJ1-4|-
CANQRGVTNEKLFF
TGTGCCAACCAGCGTGGGGTAACTAATGAAAAACTGTTTTTT
>TRBV6-5|-|TRBJ2-2|-
CASTQGYTGELFF
TGTGCCAGCACCCAGGGTTACACCGGGGAGCTGTTTTTT
>TRBV3-1|-|TRBJ2-3|TRBD2
CASSRTSGNTDTQYF
TGTGCCAGCAGCCGGACTAGCGGAAACACAGATACGCAGTATTTT
>TRBV9|-|TRBJ2-5|TRBD1
CASSVEDRAGETQYF
TGTGCCAGCAGCGTAGAGGACAGGGCGGGAGAGACCCAGTACTTC
>TRBV5-4|-|TRBJ2-7|TRBD1
CASSPPGQGIREQYF
TGTGCCAGCAGCCCTCCGGGACAGGGGATCAGGGAGCAGTACTTC
>TRBV20-1|-|TRBJ2-5|-
CSATRAVQETQYF
TGCAGTGCTACGCGGGCGGTCCAAGAGACCCAGTACTTC
>TRBV5-4|-|TRBJ2-5|-
CASSSPSTRQETQYF
TGTGCCAGCAGCTCTCCATCTACTAGACAAGAGACCCAGTACTTC
>TRBV7-2|-|TRBJ2-1|TRBD1
CASSNRRGQNEQFF
TGTGCCAGCAGCAATAGAAGGGGGCAGAATGAGCAGTTCTTC
>TRBV19|-|TRBJ2-7|-
CASSPSTGTYEQYF
TGTGCCAGCTCCCCCTCGACAGGAACCTACGAGCAGTACTTC
>TRBV2|-|TRBJ2-2|-
CASGLEGKTGELFF
TGTGCCAGCGGGCTCGAGGGTAAAACCGGGGAGCTGTTTTTT
>TRBV6-1|-|TRBJ2-3|-
CASGRGTDTQYF
TGTGCCAGCGGTCGCGGCACAGATACGCAGTATTTT
>TRBV20-1|-|TRBJ1-6|TRBD1
CSAQTGGVYNSPLHF
TGCAGTGCTCAAACAGGGGGCGTCTATAATTCACCCCTCCACTTT
>TRBV12-3/TRBV12-4|-|TRBJ1-6|TRBD1
CASSSGTGGGNSPLHF
TGTGCCAGCAGTTCAGGGACAGGGGGAGGGAATTCACCCCTCCACTTT
>TRBV7-9|-|TRBJ1-6|-
CASSSLGHQNSPLHF
TGTGCCAGCAGCTCCCTGGGACACCAGAATTCACCCCTCCACTTT
>TRBV3-1|-|TRBJ2-7|TRBD2
CASSQPGLAAYEQYF
TGTGCCAGCAGCCAACCGGGACTAGCGGCCTACGAGCAGTACTTC
>TRBV25-1|-|TRBJ1-1|-
CASSSPHTEAFF
TGTGCCAGCAGCAGCCCACACACTGAAGCTTTCTTT
>TRBV6-1|-|TRBJ1-2|-
CASSHTVSYGYTF
TGTGCCAGCAGCCACACGGTTAGTTATGGCTACACCTTC
>TRBV18|-|TRBJ1-2|TRBD1
CASSPGTGRSGYGYTF
TGTGCCAGCTCACCCGGGACAGGGAGGAGTGGCTATGGCTACACCTTC
>TRBV6-5|-|TRBJ1-4|TRBD1
CASSSTGFSNEKLFF
TGTGCCAGCAGTTCGACAGGGTTTTCTAATGAAAAACTGTTTTTT
>TRBV15|-|TRBJ1-2|-
CATSRTESGYTF
TGTGCCACCAGCAGGACCGAGTCTGGCTACACCTTC
>TRBV5-1|once|TRBJ2-7|TRBD1
CASSLIRQGGNEQYF
TGCGCCAGCAGCTTAATTCGACAGGGGGGGAACGAGCAGTACTTC
>TRBV25-1|-|TRBJ1-3|-
CASSDPGASGNTIYF
TGTGCCAGCAGCGATCCCGGGGCCTCTGGAAACACCATATATTTT
>TRBV19|-|TRBJ1-2|-
CASQGPNYGYTF
TGTGCCTCCCAGGGCCCCAACTATGGCTACACCTTC
>TRBV5-1|once|TRBJ2-5|-
CASSPPGQRGETQYF
TGCGCCAGCAGCCCGCCCGGACAACGGGGGGAGACCCAGTACTTC
>TRBV19|-|TRBJ2-7|TRBD1
CASQPGQGNYEQYF
TGTGCCAGCCAACCGGGACAGGGAAACTACGAGCAGTACTTC
>TRBV4-2|-|TRBJ2-5|TRBD1
CASSRESGGSKTQYF
TGTGCCAGCAGCCGGGAATCAGGGGGCTCTAAGACCCAGTACTTC
>TRBV20-1|-|TRBJ1-6|-
CSVPQSVASNSPLHF
TGCAGTGTCCCTCAAAGCGTGGCAAGCAATTCACCCCTCCACTTT
>TRBV5-4|-|TRBJ2-2|-
CASSLGQLANTGELFF
TGTGCCAGCAGCTTGGGACAGCTCGCGAACACCGGGGAGCTGTTTTTT
>TRBV10-3|-|TRBJ2-3|TRBD2
CAITTSQLASRGGPDTQYF
TGTGCCATCACAACCTCTCAGCTAGCTTCGCGGGGGGGCCCAGATACGCAGTATTTT
>TRBV6-4|-|TRBJ2-5|-
CASSDRPGGTQYF
TGTGCCAGCAGTGACCGCCCGGGTGGGACCCAGTACTTC
>TRBV13|-|TRBJ2-3|TRBD2
CASSLVGLQADTQYF
TGTGCCAGCAGCTTAGTGGGACTACAAGCAGATACGCAGTATTTT
>TRBV28|-|TRBJ2-1|TRBD1
CASSGGTGSYNEQFF
TGTGCCAGCAGTGGAGGGACAGGCTCCTACAATGAGCAGTTCTTC
>TRBV28|-|TRBJ1-2|TRBD1
CAISRGGNYGYTF
TGTGCCATAAGCAGGGGGGGGAACTATGGCTACACCTTC
>TRBV18|-|TRBJ1-4|TRBD1
CASSPGTGVEKLFF
TGTGCCAGCTCACCAGGGACAGGGGTCGAAAAACTGTTTTTT
>TRBV5-1|-|TRBJ2-6|-
CASSLVFGVLSGANVLTF
TGCGCCAGCAGCTTGGTCTTCGGGGTTCTTTCTGGGGCCAACGTCCTGACTTTC
>TRBV29-1|-|TRBJ2-4|-
CSVLGGREAKNIQYF
TGCAGCGTCCTAGGGGGGAGGGAGGCCAAAAACATTCAGTACTTC
>TRBV3-1|-|TRBJ2-5|-
CASSQGVTETQYF
TGTGCCAGCAGCCAGGGGGTTACAGAGACCCAGTACTTC
>TRBV7-9|-|TRBJ1-1|-
CASSLGQPNTEAFF
TGTGCCAGTAGTCTAGGACAGCCGAACACTGAAGCTTTCTTT